This TCR beta chain stems from a study of OX40 agonist ivuxolimab in advanced cancers. As for the study in general: The dose-escalation group included hepatocellular carcinoma, melanoma, renal cell carcinoma and head and neck cancer. Points from the study as a whole: Patients who responded partially at 0.1-3.0 mg/kg showed clonal expansion ranking among the lowest.

Method: immunoSEQ multiplex PCR; TCRdb's copy keeps in-frame clones and lacks some. The table lists roughly 19,000 clones, roughly 84% of them singletons, with over 3.5% in the top ten. The V and J ends lost 7 bases and 5 bases, in that order; junction bases with no gene match: 25. The CDR3 length is 20 residues. CDR1 and CDR2 from the germline V gene are LNHDA and SQIVND (reference sequence). A word on this clone: Its cognate antigen is unknown.

The receptor was derived from an adult with an advanced solid tumor such as melanoma, head and neck, liver or kidney cancer. The sample here was CD4+ or CD8+ T cells sorted from blood, taken in a trial of the OX40 agonist ivuxolimab. The chain joins TRBV19 to TRBJ2-7, with 11 positions matching TRBD2. The CDR3 bases are TGTGCCAGTAAAAATCGTCTTGAACTAGCGGGAGCCCCCCCGTTGGACGAGCAGTACTTC. It translates to CASKNRLELAGAPPLDEQYF.